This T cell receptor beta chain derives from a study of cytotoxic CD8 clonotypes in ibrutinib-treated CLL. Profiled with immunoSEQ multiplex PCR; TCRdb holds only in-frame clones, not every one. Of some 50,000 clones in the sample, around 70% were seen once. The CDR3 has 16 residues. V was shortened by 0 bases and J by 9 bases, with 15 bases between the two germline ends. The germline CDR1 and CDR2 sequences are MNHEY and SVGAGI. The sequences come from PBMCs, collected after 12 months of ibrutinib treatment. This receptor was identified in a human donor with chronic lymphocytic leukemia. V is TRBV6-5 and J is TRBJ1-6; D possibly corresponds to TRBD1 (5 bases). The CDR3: CASSYSDGREGSPLHF. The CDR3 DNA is TGTGCCAGCAGTTACTCGGATGGCAGGGAGGGTTCACCCCTCCACTTT.